The entry below gives a single TCR beta chain sequence along with its context. Its antigen remains unidentified. Additional DNA sequences in this sample encode the identical CDR3. The CDR3 length is 14 residues. With 6 bases removed from V and 2 bases from J, the gap between germline ends came to 13 bases. The germline CDR1 and CDR2 sequences are MNHEY and SVGAGI. This entry comes from a study of cytomegalovirus exposure and HLA in healthy donors. Whole-study findings and limits: The study found most TCR sequences rare, yet found some public TCRs in many donors. Analyzed later, most CMV-associated TCR beta chains appeared HLA-restricted. A later analysis reportedly found fewer N-insertions in an Asian-associated ancestry cluster than the roughly 700-donor mean.

A multiplex PCR was run with 60 Vbeta primers and 13 Jbeta primers. Method: immunoSEQ multiplex PCR; TCRdb's copy keeps in-frame clones and lacks some. Of roughly 200,000 clones listed, over 75% are singletons. The clonotype comes from a woman between 50 and 59 years old in good health and CMV-seronegative. The chain employs TRBV6-5 and TRBJ1-2; D perhaps matches TRBD1 (5 bases). The source material was PBMCs. The DNA for the CDR3 is TGTGCCAGCAGGCGCCCACGGGGGAACTATGGCTACACCTTC. It codes for CASRRPRGNYGYTF.